A selection of T cell receptor beta chains follows, all from one sample in a study of cytomegalovirus exposure and HLA in healthy donors. Sequencing used immunoSEQ multiplex PCR; TCRdb keeps in-frame clones, though not all of them. Of fewer than 200,000 clones in the sample, approximately 84% are singletons; the top ten hold around 4.3%. The specimen was PBMCs. These receptor sequences come from a woman aged 45-65 years in good health and CMV-seropositive. Both conserved end residues are part of each CDR3. D genes are given only for firm matches. Only some rows state a clone size, as once, few, many or a class for expanded clones.

size: .; V: TRBV6-5; J: TRBJ1-2; D: .; DNA: TGTGCCAGCAGTTACGGGCAGGGAAGGGGCTACACCTTC; CDR3: CASSYGQGRGYTF
size: few; V: TRBV19; J: TRBJ2-6; D: TRBD1; DNA: TGTGCCAGTAGTGATCCGGGACAGGGATTTTCTTGGGCCAACGTCCTGACTTTC; CDR3: CASSDPGQGFSWANVLTF
size: .; V: TRBV9; J: TRBJ2-5; D: TRBD2; DNA: TGTGCCAGCAGCGCATCCAGGACTAGCGGGGGGGCGATAGAGACCCAGTACTTC; CDR3: CASSASRTSGGAIETQYF
size: once; V: TRBV27; J: TRBJ2-7; D: .; DNA: TGTGCCAGCAGTTTATACGGCTACTATACCTACGAGCAGTACTTC; CDR3: CASSLYGYYTYEQYF
size: .; V: TRBV6-5; J: TRBJ1-1; D: .; DNA: TGTGCCAGCAGTTACACGCAGGGCCCCGAAGCTTTCTTT; CDR3: CASSYTQGPEAFF
size: .; V: TRBV27; J: TRBJ2-6; D: .; DNA: TGTGCCAGCAGTTTTATCAGGGCTGGGGCCAACGTCCTGACTTTC; CDR3: CASSFIRAGANVLTF
size: few; V: TRBV7-2; J: TRBJ1-2; D: .; DNA: TGTGCCAGCAGCTTAGGGTATAGGAGCAACTATGGCTACACCTTC; CDR3: CASSLGYRSNYGYTF
size: .; V: TRBV29-1; J: TRBJ2-7; D: .; DNA: TGCAGCGTAGGCCGTGGGCAGAGCTACGAGCAGTACTTC; CDR3: CSVGRGQSYEQYF
size: .; V: TRBV5-4; J: TRBJ1-4; D: .; DNA: TGTGCCAGCAGCTCAGCAGGGGCGAATGAAAAACTGTTTTTT; CDR3: CASSSAGANEKLFF
size: .; V: TRBV19; J: TRBJ1-2; D: TRBD1; DNA: TGTGCCAGTAGTAGGGACAGGGGGCCGGTTAATGGCTACACCTTC; CDR3: CASSRDRGPVNGYTF
size: once; V: TRBV30; J: TRBJ1-2; D: .; DNA: TGTGCCTGGAGGGCATCCTATGGCTACACCTTC; CDR3: CAWRASYGYTF
size: .; V: TRBV5-1; J: TRBJ2-1; D: .; DNA: TGCGCCAGCAGCACCGAAGGGGGCTCCTACAATGAGCAGTTCTTC; CDR3: CASSTEGGSYNEQFF
size: .; V: TRBV13; J: TRBJ1-5; D: .; DNA: TGTGCCAGCAGCTTCGGGGGGATGAGCAATCAGCCCCAGCATTTT; CDR3: CASSFGGMSNQPQHF
size: once; V: TRBV28; J: TRBJ2-1; D: TRBD2; DNA: TGTGCCACCTATAGCGGGAGGGCCAACAATGAGCAGTTCTTC; CDR3: CATYSGRANNEQFF
size: .; V: TRBV25-1; J: TRBJ1-5; D: .; DNA: TGTGCCAGCAGTGCCTTCGGTGATCAGCCCCAGCATTTT; CDR3: CASSAFGDQPQHF
size: .; V: TRBV7-8; J: TRBJ1-2; D: .; DNA: TGTGCCAGCAGCTTAGCGAAGGGGAACTATGGCTACACCTTC; CDR3: CASSLAKGNYGYTF
size: .; V: TRBV10-1; J: TRBJ2-5; D: .; DNA: TGCGCCAGCAGTGAGAGGTTGGGGGCCCAAGAGACCCAGTACTTC; CDR3: CASSERLGAQETQYF
size: .; V: TRBV18; J: TRBJ2-7; D: .; DNA: TGTGCCAGCTCACCCCCGGGATCCTCCTCTGGGGTGCAGTACTTC; CDR3: CASSPPGSSSGVQYF
size: .; V: TRBV7-2; J: TRBJ2-6; D: .; DNA: TGTGCCAGCAGCGCCTGGGAGTCTGGGGCCAACGTCCTGACTTTC; CDR3: CASSAWESGANVLTF
size: .; V: TRBV10-3; J: TRBJ1-5; D: .; DNA: TGTGCCATCAGTGGGACACCTCAGGGTGGCAATCAGCCCCAGCATTTT; CDR3: CAISGTPQGGNQPQHF
size: few; V: TRBV4-2; J: TRBJ2-5; D: .; DNA: TGTGCCAGCAGCCAAGATAGAGACAGAGAGACCCAGTACTTC; CDR3: CASSQDRDRETQYF
size: .; V: TRBV4-2; J: TRBJ2-1; D: .; DNA: TGTGCCAGCGGAAACGGGGGGCTAGCCCGCAATGAGCAGTTCTTC; CDR3: CASGNGGLARNEQFF
size: few; V: TRBV19; J: TRBJ1-2; D: TRBD1; DNA: TGTGCCAGTAGCTTGGGACAGGGGGATGGCTACACCTTC; CDR3: CASSLGQGDGYTF
size: few; V: TRBV5-4; J: TRBJ1-1; D: TRBD1; DNA: TGTGCCAGCAGCTTGCAGGACAGGGGGCTCGGTAGAGCTTTCTTT; CDR3: CASSLQDRGLGRAFF
size: .; V: TRBV5-8; J: TRBJ1-5; D: .; DNA: TGTGCCAGCAGCGCCCGACAGTTCAATCAGCCCCAGCATTTT; CDR3: CASSARQFNQPQHF
size: few; V: TRBV30; J: TRBJ1-2; D: .; DNA: TGTGCCTGGGGGGATCTGAGACAGGATGGCTACACCTTC; CDR3: CAWGDLRQDGYTF
size: .; V: TRBV10-2; J: TRBJ2-3; D: TRBD2; DNA: TGCGCCAGCAGGCCTAGCGGGGGGCGCACAGATACGCAGTATTTT; CDR3: CASRPSGGRTDTQYF
size: .; V: TRBV4-3; J: TRBJ2-2; D: .; DNA: TGCGCCAGCAGCCAAATACAGGTCACCGGGGAGCTGTTTTTT; CDR3: CASSQIQVTGELFF
size: .; V: TRBV11-1; J: TRBJ1-6; D: .; DNA: TGTGCCAGCTCCTTGGCAGGGGTCAGCAATTCACCCCTCCACTTT; CDR3: CASSLAGVSNSPLHF
size: few; V: TRBV19; J: TRBJ2-1; D: TRBD2; DNA: TGTGCCAGTAGTATTGGGACTAGCGGAAGTAGGAAGCAGTTCTTC; CDR3: CASSIGTSGSRKQFF
size: .; V: TRBV7-2; J: TRBJ2-1; D: .; DNA: TGTGCCAGCAGCTTCGGACAGTTGTACAATGAGCAGTTCTTC; CDR3: CASSFGQLYNEQFF
size: .; V: TRBV5-4; J: TRBJ1-4; D: TRBD1; DNA: TGTGCCAGCAGCCCCAGCCTTATCGGGACAGATAATGAAAAACTGTTTTTT; CDR3: CASSPSLIGTDNEKLFF
size: few; V: TRBV11-3; J: TRBJ2-7; D: TRBD2; DNA: TGTGCCAGCAGCTTAGTCGAGGGACTAGCGGGAGGGTACTACGAGCAGTACTTC; CDR3: CASSLVEGLAGGYYEQYF
size: .; V: TRBV7-9; J: TRBJ2-7; D: .; DNA: TGTGCCAGCAGCCGAATGGGGGGACCTACCTACGAGCAGTACTTC; CDR3: CASSRMGGPTYEQYF
size: .; V: TRBV19; J: TRBJ2-7; D: .; DNA: TGTGCCCCGACGAGGCCCGAGCAGTACTTC; CDR3: CAPTRPEQYF
size: .; V: TRBV27; J: TRBJ1-2; D: TRBD1; DNA: TGTGCCAGCAGCCCAAGGGGGCTGGGCTATGGCTACACCTTC; CDR3: CASSPRGLGYGYTF
size: .; V: TRBV7-9; J: TRBJ2-2; D: TRBD1; DNA: TGTGCCAGCAGCTTATATGGGACAGACACCGGGGAGCTGTTTTTT; CDR3: CASSLYGTDTGELFF
size: .; V: TRBV11-2; J: TRBJ1-1; D: .; DNA: TGTGCCAGCAGCTTAACTATAATGAACACTGAAGCTTTCTTT; CDR3: CASSLTIMNTEAFF
size: .; V: TRBV2; J: TRBJ1-1; D: .; DNA: TGTGCCAGCAGGAAGGGGGAATCCGGATTCGCTTTCTTT; CDR3: CASRKGESGFAFF
size: .; V: TRBV7-9; J: TRBJ1-1; D: .; DNA: TGTGCCAGCAGTAGCTTTAAGGACACTGAAGCTTTCTTT; CDR3: CASSSFKDTEAFF
size: .; V: TRBV28; J: TRBJ2-3; D: .; DNA: TGTGCCAGGGACAGAGATACGCAGTATTTT; CDR3: CARDRDTQYF
size: few; V: TRBV6-6; J: TRBJ2-7; D: TRBD1; DNA: TGTGCCAGCAGTTACGCGGACAGGGCCTACGAGCAGTACTTC; CDR3: CASSYADRAYEQYF
size: .; V: TRBV7-6; J: TRBJ1-2; D: .; DNA: TGTGCCAGTGGACCCGACAGAATTAACTATGGCTACACCTTC; CDR3: CASGPDRINYGYTF